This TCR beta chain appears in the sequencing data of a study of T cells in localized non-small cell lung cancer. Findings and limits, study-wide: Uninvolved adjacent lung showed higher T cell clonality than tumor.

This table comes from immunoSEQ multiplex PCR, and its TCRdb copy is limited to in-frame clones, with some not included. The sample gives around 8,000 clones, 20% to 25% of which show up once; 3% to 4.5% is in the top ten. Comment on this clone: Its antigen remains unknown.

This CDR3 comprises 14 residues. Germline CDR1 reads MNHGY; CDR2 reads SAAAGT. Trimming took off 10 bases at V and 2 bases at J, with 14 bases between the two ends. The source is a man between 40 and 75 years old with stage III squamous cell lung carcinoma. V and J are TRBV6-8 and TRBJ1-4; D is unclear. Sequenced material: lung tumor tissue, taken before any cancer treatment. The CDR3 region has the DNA TGTGCCACATCTCCGGAGGTCACTAATGAAAAACTGTTTTTT. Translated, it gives CATSPEVTNEKLFF.